This T cell receptor beta chain was found in a study of regulatory T cells in long-lasting Graves disease. Looking at the study overall: The study counted Graves' disease as persistent given over 5 years of antithyroid drugs and positive TSH receptor antibodies.

Time point of the sample: persistent/refractory GD, antithyroid drugs over 5 years with positive TRAb. There was RNA extracted from PBMCs, and the TCR library was made from it. iRepertoire HTBI primers and Arm-PCR of CDR3 regions built TCR beta libraries. TCRdb re-called the multiplex PCR reads with MiXCR, one entry per CDR3 protein. This sample yields 390,000 or so distinct CDR3 sequences, of which more than 20% are seen a single time; approximately 30% belongs to the top ten. Trimming removed 0 bases from V and 7 bases from J, with 15 bases in between. The germline V gene encodes CDR1 MNHEY and CDR2 SVGAGI. This CDR3 has 15 residues.

Sequencing used peripheral blood mononuclear cells (PBMCs), obtained when the disease was refractory, from a patient treated with antithyroid drugs. The receptor was isolated from a woman aged 40 to 55 with Graves disease. V and J are TRBV6-5 and TRBJ1-2, with no clear D. CDR3 amino acids: CASSYSLRDYSGYTF. The CDR3 DNA follows: TGTGCCAGCAGTTACTCGTTACGGGATTACAGTGGCTACACCTTC.